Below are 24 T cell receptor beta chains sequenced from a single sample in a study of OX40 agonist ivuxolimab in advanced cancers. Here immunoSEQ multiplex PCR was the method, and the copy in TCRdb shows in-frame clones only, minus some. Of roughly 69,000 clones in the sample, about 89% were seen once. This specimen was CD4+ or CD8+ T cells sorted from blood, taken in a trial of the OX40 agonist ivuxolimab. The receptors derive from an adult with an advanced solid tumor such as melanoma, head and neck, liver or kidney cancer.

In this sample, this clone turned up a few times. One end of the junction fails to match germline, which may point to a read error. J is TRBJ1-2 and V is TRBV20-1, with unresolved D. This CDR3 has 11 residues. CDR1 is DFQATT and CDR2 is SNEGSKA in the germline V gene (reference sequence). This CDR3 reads CSAREGLGYTF. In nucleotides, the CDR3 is TGCAGTGCCAGAGAGGGCTTAGGCTACACCTTC.

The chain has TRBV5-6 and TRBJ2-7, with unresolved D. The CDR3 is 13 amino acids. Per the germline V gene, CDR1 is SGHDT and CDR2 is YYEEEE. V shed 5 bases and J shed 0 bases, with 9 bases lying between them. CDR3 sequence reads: CASSDALSYEQYF. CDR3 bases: TGTGCCAGCAGTGATGCCCTCTCCTACGAGCAGTACTTC.

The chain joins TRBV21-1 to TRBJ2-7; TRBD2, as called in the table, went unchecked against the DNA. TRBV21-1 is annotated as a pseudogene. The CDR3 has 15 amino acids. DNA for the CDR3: TGTGCCAGCAGCATGCGCTGCACGGGATCCTACGAGCAGTACTTC. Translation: CASSMRCTGSYEQYF.

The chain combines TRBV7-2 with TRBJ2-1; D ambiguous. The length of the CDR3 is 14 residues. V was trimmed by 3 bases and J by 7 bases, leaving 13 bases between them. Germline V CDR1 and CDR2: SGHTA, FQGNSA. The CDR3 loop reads CASSLDPGRNEQFF. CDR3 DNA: TGTGCCAGCAGCTTGGACCCCGGAAGGAATGAGCAGTTCTTC.

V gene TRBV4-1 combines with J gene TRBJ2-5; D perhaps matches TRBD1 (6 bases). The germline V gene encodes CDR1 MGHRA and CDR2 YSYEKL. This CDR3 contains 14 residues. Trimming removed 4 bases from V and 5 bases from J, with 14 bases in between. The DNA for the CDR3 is TGCGCCAGCAGCCTATACAGGGCAAGGGAGACCCAGTACTTC. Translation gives CASSLYRARETQYF.

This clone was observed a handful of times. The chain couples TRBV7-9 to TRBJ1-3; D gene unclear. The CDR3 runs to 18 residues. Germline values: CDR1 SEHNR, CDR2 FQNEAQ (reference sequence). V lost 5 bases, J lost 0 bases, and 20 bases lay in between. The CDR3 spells CASSGDLGRLVSGNTIYF. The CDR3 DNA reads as TGTGCCAGCAGCGGCGATTTAGGTCGCCTAGTCTCTGGAAACACCATATATTTT.

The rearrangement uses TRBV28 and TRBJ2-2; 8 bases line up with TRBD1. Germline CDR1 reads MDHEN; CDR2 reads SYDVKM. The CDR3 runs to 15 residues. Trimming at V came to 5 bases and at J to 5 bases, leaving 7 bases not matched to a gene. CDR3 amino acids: CASSAPTGETGELFF. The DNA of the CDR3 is TGTGCCAGCAGTGCCCCGACAGGGGAGACCGGGGAGCTGTTTTTT.

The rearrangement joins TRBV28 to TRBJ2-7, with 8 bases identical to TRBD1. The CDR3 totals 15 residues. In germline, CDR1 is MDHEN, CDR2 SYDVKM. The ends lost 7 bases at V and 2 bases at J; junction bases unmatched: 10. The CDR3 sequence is CASIHGQTGAYEQYF. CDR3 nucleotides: TGTGCCAGCATCCACGGACAGACAGGGGCCTACGAGCAGTACTTC.

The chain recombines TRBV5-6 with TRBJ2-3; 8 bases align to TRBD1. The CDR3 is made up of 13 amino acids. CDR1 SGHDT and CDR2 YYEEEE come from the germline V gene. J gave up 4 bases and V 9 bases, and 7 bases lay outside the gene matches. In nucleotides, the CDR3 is TGTGCCACTGGACAGGGATGGGCAGATACGCAGTATTTT. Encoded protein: CATGQGWADTQYF.

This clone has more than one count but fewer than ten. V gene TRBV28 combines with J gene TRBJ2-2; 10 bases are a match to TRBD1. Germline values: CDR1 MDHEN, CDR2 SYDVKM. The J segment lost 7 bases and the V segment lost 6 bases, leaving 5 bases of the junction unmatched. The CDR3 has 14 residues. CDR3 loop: CASRSGQGFGELFF. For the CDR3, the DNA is TGTGCCAGCAGGTCGGGACAGGGGTTCGGGGAGCTGTTTTTT.

In nucleotides, the CDR3 is TGTGCCAGCAGCTTAACGACTAGCAGTGAGCAGTTCTTC. It codes for CASSLTTSSEQFF. The chain links TRBV7-3 to TRBJ2-1; 7 bases match TRBD2. Per germline, CDR1 SGHTA and CDR2 FQGTGA. The J segment lost 9 bases and the V segment lost 0 bases, leaving 2 bases of the junction unmatched. This CDR3 region has 13 residues.

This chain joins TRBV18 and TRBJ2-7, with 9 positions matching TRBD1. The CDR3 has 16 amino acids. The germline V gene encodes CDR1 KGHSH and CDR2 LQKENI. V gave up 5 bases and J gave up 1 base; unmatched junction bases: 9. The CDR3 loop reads CASSITGGVGSYEQYF. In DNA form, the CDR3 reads TGTGCCAGCTCAATAACAGGGGGCGTGGGTTCCTACGAGCAGTACTTC.

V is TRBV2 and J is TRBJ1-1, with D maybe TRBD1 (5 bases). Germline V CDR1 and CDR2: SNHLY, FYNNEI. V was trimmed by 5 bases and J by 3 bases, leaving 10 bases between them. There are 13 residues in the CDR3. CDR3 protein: CASSWGGDTEAFF. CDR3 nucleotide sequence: TGTGCCAGCAGTTGGGGGGGGGACACTGAAGCTTTCTTT.

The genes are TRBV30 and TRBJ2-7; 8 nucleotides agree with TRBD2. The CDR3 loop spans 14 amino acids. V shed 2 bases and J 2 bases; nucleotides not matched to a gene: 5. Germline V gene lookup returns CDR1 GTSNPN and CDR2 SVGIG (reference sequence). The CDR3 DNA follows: TGTGCCTGGAGTCCCCGGGGGGGACCCTACGAGCAGTACTTC. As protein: CAWSPRGGPYEQYF.

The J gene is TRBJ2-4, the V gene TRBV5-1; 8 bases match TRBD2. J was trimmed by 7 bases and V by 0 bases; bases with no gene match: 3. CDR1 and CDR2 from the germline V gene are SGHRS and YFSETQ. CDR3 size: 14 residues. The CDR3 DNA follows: TGCGCCAGCAGCTTGGCCGAGCGGGAGAACATTCAGTACTTC. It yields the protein CASSLAERENIQYF.

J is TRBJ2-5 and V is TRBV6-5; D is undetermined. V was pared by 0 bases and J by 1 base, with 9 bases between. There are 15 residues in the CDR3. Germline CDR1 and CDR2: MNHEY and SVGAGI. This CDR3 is CASSYSAAIQETQYF. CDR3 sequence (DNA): TGTGCCAGCAGTTACTCGGCGGCAATCCAAGAGACCCAGTACTTC.

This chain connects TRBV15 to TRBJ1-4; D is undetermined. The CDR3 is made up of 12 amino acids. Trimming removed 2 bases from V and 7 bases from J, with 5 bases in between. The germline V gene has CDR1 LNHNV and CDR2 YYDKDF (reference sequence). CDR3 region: CATSRHLEKLFF. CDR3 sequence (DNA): TGTGCCACCAGCAGACACCTTGAAAAACTGTTTTTT.

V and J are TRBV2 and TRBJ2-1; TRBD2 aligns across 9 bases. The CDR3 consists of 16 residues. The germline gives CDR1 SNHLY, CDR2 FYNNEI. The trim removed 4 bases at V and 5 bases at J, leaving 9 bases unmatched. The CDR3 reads CASSAFGLARDNEQFF. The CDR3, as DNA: TGTGCCAGCAGTGCCTTCGGACTAGCGAGAGACAATGAGCAGTTCTTC.

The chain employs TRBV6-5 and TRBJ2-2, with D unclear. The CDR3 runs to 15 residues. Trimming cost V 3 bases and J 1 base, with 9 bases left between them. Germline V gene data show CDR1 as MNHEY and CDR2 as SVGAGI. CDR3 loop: CASSYLAENTGELFF. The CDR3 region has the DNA TGTGCCAGCAGTTATCTGGCGGAGAACACCGGGGAGCTGTTTTTT.

The CDR3 nucleotides read TGTGCCAGCAGTGGCAAAAGATGGGGAGAAGCTTTCTTT. Protein: CASSGKRWGEAFF. This sequence joins TRBV6-1 and TRBJ1-1; D ambiguous. From germline, CDR1 is MNHNS and CDR2 SASEGT. V was clipped by 4 bases and J by 8 bases, with 14 bases between them. The CDR3 extends over 13 amino acids.

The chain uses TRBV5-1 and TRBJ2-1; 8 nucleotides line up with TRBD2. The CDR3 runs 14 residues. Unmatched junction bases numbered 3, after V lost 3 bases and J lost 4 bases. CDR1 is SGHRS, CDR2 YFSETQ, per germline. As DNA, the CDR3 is TGCGCCAGCAGCTCGGGACTAGAGTACAATGAGCAGTTCTTC. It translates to CASSSGLEYNEQFF.

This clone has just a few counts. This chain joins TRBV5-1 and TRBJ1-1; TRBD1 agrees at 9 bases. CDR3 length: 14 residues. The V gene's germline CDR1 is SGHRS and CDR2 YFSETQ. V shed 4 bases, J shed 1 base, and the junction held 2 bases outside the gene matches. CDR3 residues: CASSPGQGNTEAFF. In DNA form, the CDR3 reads TGCGCCAGCAGCCCGGGACAGGGGAACACTGAAGCTTTCTTT.

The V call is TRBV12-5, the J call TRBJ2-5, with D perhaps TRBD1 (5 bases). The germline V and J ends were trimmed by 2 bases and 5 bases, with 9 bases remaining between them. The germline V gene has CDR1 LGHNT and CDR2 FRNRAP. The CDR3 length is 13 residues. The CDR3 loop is CASGLQGGETQYF. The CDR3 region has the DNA TGTGCTAGTGGTTTGCAGGGTGGGGAGACCCAGTACTTC.

The CDR3 reads CASSQERTTMPQHF. CDR3 sequence (DNA): TGTGCCAGCAGCCAAGAAAGGACCACCATGCCCCAGCATTTT. This rearrangement joins TRBV4-2 to TRBJ1-5; D is unclear. The V end was cut by 0 bases, the J end by 9 bases, with 12 bases between. Germline CDR1 LGHNA, CDR2 YNFKEQ. The CDR3 extends over 14 amino acids.